This TCR beta chain was identified in a study of T cells in Graves' hyperthyroidism and ophthalmopathy. Amplification targeted TCR beta CDR3 regions from RNA transcripts. HTBI primers were the set used in a first-round RT-PCR of the TCR CDR3. Using its own MiXCR run on the multiplex PCR reads, TCRdb lists one record per CDR3 protein. The repertoire holds about 410,000 distinct CDR3 sequences, with roughly 15% as singletons. With 0 bases removed from V and 4 bases from J, the gap between germline ends came to 8 bases. The CDR3 loop spans 14 amino acids. The V gene's germline CDR1 is MNHEY and CDR2 SMNVEV (reference sequence). This clonotype was counted many times. The antigen is unknown. Findings and limits, study-wide: Ophthalmopathy was distinguished from stable hyperthyroidism by 13 V-J signatures. Blood also contained most expanded thyroid clonotypes above 0.001.

The cohort's ophthalmopathy patients, a group with duration under 3 months, had a Clinical Activity Score of at least 3 and a NOSPECS grade of at least 4. The study left out patients who had uncontrolled infection, other autoimmune disease, pregnancy or lactation. The sample comprised blood. The chain links TRBV27 to TRBJ2-3; the D gene is possibly TRBD1 (5 bases). This TCR was sampled from a man younger than 35 with Graves' ophthalmopathy. The CDR3 DNA reads as TGTGCCAGCAGTTTATCGCCCAGGGCAGATACGCAGTATTTT. Protein product: CASSLSPRADTQYF.